Each of the 16 T cell receptor beta chains below was sequenced from the same sample in a study of shared clonotypes between healthy human individuals. TCRdb keeps only in-frame clones here, not all; method: immunoSEQ multiplex PCR. The data show 2 million to 2.5 million clones, nearly 97% seen once. The sequencing input was naive CD4+ T cells sorted from blood. Subset noted: CD45RA+ positively selected. These receptors were obtained from a man between 18 and 35 years old in good health.

As for this clone: The sample holds other DNA sequences that translate to the same CDR3. This chain joins TRBV5-1 and TRBJ2-7; D is perhaps TRBD2 (6 bases). The CDR3 runs to 14 residues. The germline V gene encodes CDR1 SGHRS and CDR2 YFSETQ. Trimming took off 4 bases at V and 3 bases at J, with 14 bases between the two ends. The CDR3 sequence: CASSLAGGVYEQYF. The CDR3 nucleotides read TGCGCCAGCAGCCTTGCTGGAGGGGTCTACGAGCAGTACTTC.

The J gene is TRBJ2-7, the V gene TRBV11-2, with D possibly TRBD1 on 5 matching bases. Germline-derived CDR1 and CDR2 are SGHAT and FQNNGV. Trimming took off 0 bases at V and 0 bases at J, with 9 bases between the two ends. The CDR3 has 15 amino acids. CDR3 residues: CASSLETGNSYEQYF. The CDR3 DNA is TGTGCCAGCAGCTTAGAAACAGGCAACTCCTACGAGCAGTACTTC. Supplemented by reference TRBV11-2 and TRBJ2-7, the full variable domain reads EAGVAQSPRYKIIEKRQSVAFWCNPISGHATLYWYQQILGQGPKLLIQFQNNGVVDDSQLPKDRFSAERLKGVDSTLKIQPAKLEDSAVYLCASSLETGNSYEQYFGPGTRLTVT.

V gene TRBV9 combines with J gene TRBJ2-7, with 11 bases identical to TRBD2. V shed 0 bases, J shed 6 bases, and the junction held 14 bases outside the gene matches. Germline loops: CDR1 SGDLS, CDR2 YYNGEE. The CDR3 spans 18 residues. The CDR3 is CASSVDGLAGGPTAEQYF. In DNA, the CDR3 is TGTGCCAGCAGCGTAGATGGCCTAGCGGGGGGACCGACGGCCGAGCAGTACTTC.

The genes are TRBV28 and TRBJ2-1; 8 nucleotides line up with TRBD2. CDR3 length equals 15 residues. CDR1 is MDHEN and CDR2 is SYDVKM in the germline V gene. The junction had 9 bases not matched to a gene; V was cut back by 3 bases and J by 8 bases. The CDR3 region is CASSLRRGAAYEQFF. CDR3 nucleotide sequence: TGTGCCAGCAGTTTGAGGCGGGGGGCCGCCTATGAGCAGTTCTTC.

The chain carries TRBV7-9 and TRBJ1-1; D not resolved. Between the trimmed V and J ends, which lost 3 bases and 1 base, there was a span of 9 bases. The CDR3 runs to 14 residues. The germline gives CDR1 SEHNR, CDR2 FQNEAQ (reference sequence). The CDR3 sequence is CASSLGPRNTEAFF. CDR3 in DNA: TGTGCCAGCAGCTTGGGCCCAAGGAACACTGAAGCTTTCTTT.

The V call is TRBV19, the J call TRBJ1-3; D not resolved. Germline V lookup: CDR1 LNHDA, CDR2 SQIVND (reference sequence). Trimming stripped 6 bases from V and 1 base from J, with 19 bases between. The CDR3 is made up of 17 amino acids. CDR3 in DNA: TGTGCCAGTAGCGAGACTGGGCGCGGGGTTTCTGGAAACACCATATATTTT. Amino acid sequence: CASSETGRGVSGNTIYF.

CDR3 coding DNA: TGCGCCAGCAGCCCTGGGACAGGGGGTAGCAATCAGCCCCAGCATTTT. Translated, it gives CASSPGTGGSNQPQHF. The chain links TRBV5-1 to TRBJ1-5; 11 bases are a match to TRBD1. Germline CDR1 and CDR2: SGHRS and YFSETQ. Trimming at V came to 4 bases and at J to 0 bases, leaving 3 bases not matched to a gene. CDR3 length equals 16 residues.

This chain uses TRBV25-1 with TRBJ1-5; D gene uncertain. Trimming removed 0 bases at V and 0 bases at J, with 6 bases between. CDR1 is MGHDK and CDR2 is SYGVNS in the germline V gene. The CDR3 consists of 15 residues. Written as DNA, the CDR3 is TGTGCCAGCAGTGAATACGGTAGTAGCAATCAGCCCCAGCATTTT. It is translated as CASSEYGSSNQPQHF.

The rearrangement links TRBV11-3 to TRBJ2-3; D is perhaps TRBD1 (5 bases). Germline assignment: CDR1 SGHNT and CDR2 YENEEA. V dropped 0 bases and J dropped 1 base, with 14 bases sitting between them. The CDR3 is 17 amino acids. CDR3 residues: CASSLELLGAGTDTQYF. The CDR3, as DNA: TGTGCCAGCAGCTTAGAGCTTTTAGGGGCGGGCACAGATACGCAGTATTTT.

The rearrangement uses TRBV6-5 and TRBJ1-4; 7 bases map to TRBD1. CDR3 size: 14 residues. Trimming removed 6 bases from V and 4 bases from J; junction bases left unmatched: 5. Germline V gene sequence: CDR1 MNHEY, CDR2 SVGAGI. The CDR3 sequence: CASSIGTVNEKLFF. The CDR3 nucleotides read TGTGCCAGCAGCATTGGGACAGTTAATGAAAAACTGTTTTTT.

This chain connects TRBV6-1 to TRBJ2-3; D remains unclear. Trimming shortened V by 3 bases and J by 5 bases, and 21 bases separated the two germline ends. CDR3 length equals 17 residues. The germline V gene encodes CDR1 MNHNS and CDR2 SASEGT. The CDR3 loop reads CASSDIGRVVVRDTQYF. The CDR3 region has the DNA TGTGCCAGCAGTGATATTGGGCGCGTAGTGGTTCGAGATACGCAGTATTTT.

The V and J genes are TRBV30 and TRBJ1-1; possible D gene TRBD1, 5 bases. The CDR3 covers 12 residues. V lost 4 bases, J lost 8 bases, and 14 bases lay in between. Germline CDR1 GTSNPN, CDR2 SVGIG (reference sequence). The CDR3 nucleotides are TGTGCCTGGACGTCGTACGACAGCGAAGCTTTCTTT. It encodes CAWTSYDSEAFF.

The chain combines TRBV6-5 with TRBJ1-2; possible D gene TRBD1, 6 bases. V dropped 8 bases and J dropped 4 bases, with 14 bases sitting between them. CDR1 MNHEY and CDR2 SVGAGI come from the germline V gene. The CDR3 has 13 residues. DNA for the CDR3: TGTGCCAGCCGATTACCAGGGGTCTATGGCTACACCTTC. Translating gives CASRLPGVYGYTF.

The chain recombines TRBV7-6 with TRBJ2-1, with TRBD2 identical over 8 bases. V lost 1 base and J lost 5; bases outside the gene matches: 4. The CDR3 runs 15 residues. The V gene's germline CDR1 is SGHVS and CDR2 FNYEAQ. This chain's CDR3 is CASSLEAGAHNEQFF. The CDR3 nucleotides are TGTGCCAGCAGCTTAGAAGCGGGGGCCCACAATGAGCAGTTCTTC.

This chain connects TRBV28 to TRBJ1-5; 10 nucleotides match TRBD1. This CDR3 has 17 amino acids. The V segment lost 6 bases and the J segment 7 bases; nucleotides outside the gene matches: 15. Germline V CDR1 and CDR2: MDHEN, SYDVKM. The CDR3 protein is CASSPATGGGGRQPQHF. The CDR3 DNA sequence: TGTGCCAGCAGCCCCGCGACAGGGGGCGGAGGGAGACAGCCCCAGCATTTT.

CDR3 amino acids: CASSQRQGGNEQYF. CDR3 nucleotide sequence: TGTGCCAGCAGCCAACGACAGGGGGGTAACGAGCAGTACTTC. The chain recombines TRBV5-4 with TRBJ2-7; 9 bases are a match to TRBD1. J lost 5 bases, V lost 4 bases, and 7 bases had no gene match. This CDR3 region has 14 residues. Germline CDR1 and CDR2: SGHNT and YYREEE (reference sequence). The full variable domain, rest sourced from reference TRBV5-4 and TRBJ2-7, is ETGVTQSPTHLIKTRGQQVTLRCSSQSGHNTVSWYQQALGQGPQFIFQYYREEENGRGNFPPRFSGLQFPNYSSELNVNALELDDSALYLCASSQRQGGNEQYFGPGTRLTVT.